These 30 T cell receptor beta chains share one sample of origin, sequenced in a study of blood T cell repertoires in COVID-19. Profiling relied on immunoSEQ multiplex PCR, and the TCRdb table lists in-frame clones only, not all of them. The data show about 170,000 clones, with roughly nine tenths seen just once and about 6.5% held by the top ten. The sample comprised PBMCs or T cells enriched from blood (not recorded which). These receptor sequences come from a woman aged 50 to 60 who had recovered from COVID-19.

J is TRBJ1-2 and V is TRBV7-9, with D possibly TRBD1 on 6 matching bases. V lost 5 bases and J lost 4, with 14 bases in between. CDR3 size: 14 residues. Germline loops: CDR1 SEHNR, CDR2 FQNEAQ (reference sequence). The CDR3, as DNA: TGTGCCAGCAGCATCGGGACAACCAGCTATGGCTACACCTTC. As protein: CASSIGTTSYGYTF.

This clone is a singleton in its sample. V and J are TRBV11-3 and TRBJ2-1; possibly TRBD2 for D (5 bases). The CDR3 has 12 residues. V was clipped by 5 bases and J by 9 bases, with 11 bases between them. CDR1 is SGHNT and CDR2 is YENEEA in the germline V gene. The CDR3 loop reads CASSRRSGEQFF. The CDR3 nucleotides read TGTGCCAGCAGCCGTAGGAGCGGTGAGCAGTTCTTC. The full variable domain, rest sourced from reference TRBV11-3 and TRBJ2-1, is EAGVVQSPRYKIIEKKQPVAFWCNPISGHNTLYWYLQNLGQGPELLIRYENEEAVDDSQLPKDRFSAERLKGVDSTLKIQPAELGDSAVYLCASSRRSGEQFFGPGTRLTVL.

V is TRBV2 and J is TRBJ2-7; maybe TRBD2 (5 bases). The ends were cut back, 4 bases at V and 7 bases at J, with 11 bases in the middle. The CDR3 covers 12 residues. The germline V gene encodes CDR1 SNHLY and CDR2 FYNNEI. CDR3 in amino acids: CASSVGGVEQYF. The CDR3 DNA follows: TGTGCCAGCAGTGTTGGAGGCGTGGAGCAGTACTTC.

This clone was counted ten times or more. CDR3 coding DNA: TGTGCCAGCAGCCCTGACAGACATAGCAATCAGCCCCAGCATTTT. Translating gives CASSPDRHSNQPQHF. This sequence joins TRBV7-8 and TRBJ1-5; a weak D match, TRBD1 (5 bases). The CDR3 is made up of 15 amino acids. V was clipped by 5 bases and J by 0 bases, with 11 bases between them. Germline V gene data show CDR1 as SGHVS and CDR2 as FQNEAQ.

This chain joins TRBV28 and TRBJ2-1, with TRBD2 matching 8 bases. CDR3 length: 14 amino acids. Per the germline V gene, CDR1 is MDHEN and CDR2 is SYDVKM. The V gene end was trimmed by 10 bases and the J gene end by 1 base; junction bases not matched to a gene: 6. The CDR3 nucleotides are TGTGCCATAGGCGGGAGGAAGTCCTACAATGAGCAGTTCTTC. It encodes CAIGGRKSYNEQFF. The full variable domain, rest sourced from reference TRBV28 and TRBJ2-1, is DVKVTQSSRYLVKRTGEKVFLECVQDMDHENMFWYRQDPGLGLRLIYFSYDVKMKEKGDIPEGYSVSREKKERFSLILESASTNQTSMYLCAIGGRKSYNEQFFGPGTRLTVL.

The chain combines TRBV3-1 (or the pseudogene TRBV3-2) with TRBJ2-5; possible D gene TRBD1, 5 bases. V was shortened by 2 bases and J by 5 bases, with 12 bases between the two germline ends. CDR1 is LGHDT and CDR2 is YNNKEL in the germline V gene (reference sequence). The CDR3 contains 14 residues. For the CDR3, the DNA is TGTGCCAGCAGCCAACAGGGTCATCACGAGACCCAGTACTTC. It encodes CASSQQGHHETQYF.

The sample holds a few counts of this clone. The rearrangement uses TRBV4-3 and TRBJ2-7, with 8 bases fitting TRBD2. Germline loops: CDR1 LGHNA, CDR2 YSLEER. The junction had 1 base not matched to a gene; V was cut back by 0 bases and J by 0 bases. The CDR3 has 15 residues. As DNA, the CDR3 is TGCGCCAGCAGCCAAGAACTAGCGGCCTCCTACGAGCAGTACTTC. This sequence encodes CASSQELAASYEQYF.

This chain joins TRBV5-6 and TRBJ1-2, with D possibly matching TRBD1 (5 bases). V lost 4 bases to trimming and J lost 2 bases, with 15 bases between them. Looked up from germline, CDR1 is SGHDT and CDR2 is YYEEEE. The CDR3 has 15 residues. DNA for the CDR3: TGTGCCAGCAGCCCCCTGGTGGAGGGGAACTATGGCTACACCTTC. This gives the protein CASSPLVEGNYGYTF.

The chain combines TRBV2 with TRBJ2-2; TRBD1 agrees at 10 bases. The CDR3 sequence is 16 residues long. CDR1 is SNHLY and CDR2 is FYNNEI in the germline V gene. The trim removed 6 bases at V and 2 bases at J, leaving 6 bases unmatched. CDR3 coding DNA: TGTGCCAGCAGCTGGACAGGGGGTCGCAACACCGGGGAGCTGTTTTTT. Translated: CASSWTGGRNTGELFF.

Details on this clone: The sample holds other DNA sequences that translate to the same CDR3. The genes are TRBV5-1 and TRBJ1-1, with D possibly TRBD1 on 6 matching bases. CDR1 and CDR2 (germline): SGHRS, YFSETQ. The length of the CDR3 is 12 residues. V was clipped by 4 bases and J by 8 bases, with 12 bases between them. The CDR3 here is CASSPSGTEAFF. The CDR3, as DNA: TGCGCCAGCAGCCCCTCCGGGACAGAAGCTTTCTTT.

The chain carries TRBV9 and TRBJ1-5; the D gene is possibly TRBD1 (5 bases). This CDR3 contains 15 residues. CDR1 is SGDLS and CDR2 is YYNGEE in the germline V gene. V shed 1 base and J shed 2 bases, with 10 bases lying between them. CDR3 nucleotide sequence: TGTGCCAGCAGCGTAACAGGTTTTCGCAATCAGCCCCAGCATTTT. Its translation: CASSVTGFRNQPQHF.

The V call is TRBV5-1, the J call TRBJ2-1; D might be TRBD2 (5 bases). This CDR3 comprises 16 residues. With 4 bases removed from V and 6 bases from J, the gap between germline ends came to 20 bases. CDR1 is SGHRS, CDR2 YFSETQ, per germline. CDR3 protein: CASSPTEAWWFNEQFF. The CDR3 coding sequence is TGCGCCAGCAGCCCCACGGAGGCGTGGTGGTTCAATGAGCAGTTCTTC.

The rearrangement uses TRBV4-1 and TRBJ1-6; D is ambiguous. Trimming pared 1 base from V and 9 bases from J, leaving 7 bases between. CDR3 length: 13 residues. Germline CDR1 MGHRA, CDR2 YSYEKL. CDR3 nucleotides: TGCGCCAGCAGCCAAGCTTTAGTTTCACCCCTCCACTTT. Translated, it gives CASSQALVSPLHF.

This clone was observed once. The V and J genes are TRBV21-1 and TRBJ1-2; the tabulated D call, TRBD1, remains unverified against the DNA. TRBV21-1 is an annotated pseudogene. The CDR3 sequence is 15 residues long. CDR3 coding DNA: TGTGCCAGCAGCAAAGCCCGGGACAGAGACTATGGCTACACCTTC. The encoded protein is CASSKARDRDYGYTF.

V and J are TRBV28 and TRBJ1-1; unclear D gene. Trimming pared 2 bases from V and 3 bases from J, leaving 4 bases between. This CDR3 contains 12 residues. CDR1 and CDR2 (germline): MDHEN, SYDVKM. CDR3 sequence (DNA): TGTGCCAGCAGTTTAGGCTACACTGAAGCTTTCTTT. Translation: CASSLGYTEAFF. Variable domain in full (rest from reference TRBV28 and TRBJ1-1): DVKVTQSSRYLVKRTGEKVFLECVQDMDHENMFWYRQDPGLGLRLIYFSYDVKMKEKGDIPEGYSVSREKKERFSLILESASTNQTSMYLCASSLGYTEAFFGQGTRLTVV.

The V call is TRBV4-1, the J call TRBJ2-2; possibly TRBD2 for D (5 bases). Germline CDR1 is MGHRA and CDR2 is YSYEKL. The V end lost 0 bases, the J end lost 7 bases, and 18 bases lay between the germline ends. There are 17 residues in the CDR3. For the CDR3, the DNA is TGCGCCAGCAGCCAAGATCCGCCTCGAGGGAGTGGCGGGGAGCTGTTTTTT. It codes for CASSQDPPRGSGGELFF.

The chain has TRBV7-2 and TRBJ2-2, with a possible D match to TRBD2 (5 bases). The ends were cut back, 0 bases at V and 6 bases at J, with 11 bases in the middle. The germline V gene has CDR1 SGHTA and CDR2 FQGNSA. The CDR3 is 15 amino acids. The CDR3 protein is CASSLAGLGAGELFF. CDR3 coding DNA: TGTGCCAGCAGCTTAGCCGGACTTGGTGCCGGGGAGCTGTTTTTT.

The chain recombines TRBV12-3 or TRBV12-4 with TRBJ1-4; D is ambiguous. CDR3 size: 11 residues. Trimming pared 7 bases from V and 7 bases from J, leaving 7 bases between. CDR3 DNA sequence: TGTGCCAGCACCTTTCGTGAAAAACTGTTTTTT. Its protein is CASTFREKLFF.

The rearrangement links TRBV27 to TRBJ2-3; D may be TRBD2 (5 bases). The germline CDR1 and CDR2 sequences are MNHEY and SMNVEV (reference sequence). The V end lost 6 bases, the J end lost 2 bases, and 15 bases lay between the germline ends. There are 15 residues in the CDR3. CDR3 nucleotides: TGTGCCAGCAGCCTGAGAAGCGGCGTCACAGATACGCAGTATTTT. Encoded protein: CASSLRSGVTDTQYF.

The chain carries TRBV5-4 and TRBJ2-1, with 11 bases matching TRBD2. This CDR3 comprises 18 residues. V lost 2 bases to trimming and J lost 4 bases; unmatched junction nucleotides: 11. Germline CDR1 and CDR2: SGHNT and YYREEE (reference sequence). The CDR3 DNA is TGTGCCAGCAGCTTCAGATGGGTAGCGGGAGGGGGTTACAATGAGCAGTTCTTC. Translating it yields CASSFRWVAGGGYNEQFF.

The rearrangement links TRBV5-8 to TRBJ1-2, with unresolved D. Trimming pared 0 bases from V and 4 bases from J, leaving 13 bases between. The length of the CDR3 is 15 residues. Germline CDR1 and CDR2: SGHTS and YDEGEE. The CDR3 DNA reads TGTGCCAGCAGCTTGGCTTCAGGCCTCACCTATGGCTACACCTTC. Translating it yields CASSLASGLTYGYTF.

This clone was recorded once. The V and J genes are TRBV5-6 and TRBJ2-1, with D possibly being TRBD2 (6 bases). The germline V gene has CDR1 SGHDT and CDR2 YYEEEE. With 0 bases removed from V and 0 bases from J, the gap between germline ends came to 13 bases. The CDR3 has 17 residues. CDR3 DNA: TGTGCCAGCAGCTTGGGGCTAGCGCTGAGCTCCTACAATGAGCAGTTCTTC. Amino acids: CASSLGLALSSYNEQFF.

This sequence joins TRBV5-4 and TRBJ2-1; perhaps TRBD2 as D (6 bases). The CDR3 covers 16 residues. The V gene lost 0 bases and the J gene lost 0 bases, with 10 bases spanning the gap. Germline assignment: CDR1 SGHNT and CDR2 YYREEE (reference sequence). This CDR3 is CASSLGGAGSYNEQFF. The CDR3 nucleotides read TGTGCCAGCAGCTTGGGTGGAGCGGGCTCCTACAATGAGCAGTTCTTC.

This sequence joins TRBV28 and TRBJ1-5; D unclear. This CDR3 is built from 14 residues. From germline, CDR1 is MDHEN and CDR2 SYDVKM. Trimming left V 4 bases short and J 4 bases short, with 11 bases between. The CDR3 is CASSSPTENQPQHF. CDR3 in DNA: TGTGCCAGCAGTTCGCCCACAGAGAATCAGCCCCAGCATTTT.

The gene calls are TRBV11-2 and TRBJ2-2; 8 nucleotides align to TRBD1. CDR3 size: 19 residues. V was clipped by 3 bases and J by 1 base; unmatched bases: 13. CDR1 is SGHAT and CDR2 is FQNNGV in the germline V gene. This chain's CDR3 is CASSFGQGPKVLNTGELFF. CDR3 DNA: TGTGCCAGCAGCTTTGGACAGGGCCCTAAAGTCTTGAACACCGGGGAGCTGTTTTTT.

The chain joins TRBV29-1 to TRBJ1-4; D perhaps matches TRBD1 (6 bases). In germline, CDR1 is SQVTM, CDR2 ANQGSEA. This CDR3 contains 13 residues. Between the trimmed V and J ends, which lost 4 bases and 3 bases, there was a span of 9 bases. The CDR3 spells CSVGRGANEKLFF. In DNA, the CDR3 is TGCAGCGTTGGCAGGGGTGCTAATGAAAAACTGTTTTTT.

This clone appeared once. The rearrangement links TRBV7-6 to TRBJ2-7; 13 positions match TRBD2. Trimming cost V 4 bases and J 4 bases; bases outside gene matches: 4. The CDR3 has 15 residues. CDR1 SGHVS and CDR2 FNYEAQ come from the germline V gene. CDR3 in DNA: TGTGCCAGCAGCTCCTGGACTAGCGGGAGTTACGAGCAGTACTTC. Translated: CASSSWTSGSYEQYF. Full variable domain (outside the CDR3, taken from reference TRBV7-6 and TRBJ2-7): GAGVSQSPRYKVTKRGQDVALRCDPISGHVSLYWYRQALGQGPEFLTYFNYEAQQDKSGLPNDRFSAERPEGSISTLTIQRTEQRDSAMYRCASSSWTSGSYEQYFGPGTRLTVT.

The chain employs TRBV12-5 and TRBJ1-5; 7 bases are a match to TRBD1. Germline assignment: CDR1 LGHNT and CDR2 FRNRAP. This CDR3 has 15 residues. V gave up 5 bases and J gave up 0 bases; unmatched junction bases: 4. The CDR3 sequence is CASGQGDSSNQPQHF. The CDR3 DNA sequence: TGTGCTAGTGGTCAGGGGGACAGTAGCAATCAGCCCCAGCATTTT.

The chain carries TRBV24-1 and TRBJ2-7, with 11 bases identical to TRBD1. V was clipped by 2 bases and J by 6 bases; unmatched bases: 5. CDR3 length: 15 amino acids. Germline assignment: CDR1 KGHDR and CDR2 SFDVKD. In DNA form, the CDR3 reads TGTGCCACCAGTGATTCCGGGACAGGGGGGTTCGAGCAGTACTTC. It is translated as CATSDSGTGGFEQYF.

V is TRBV7-6 and J is TRBJ2-7, with D uncertain. Germline assignment: CDR1 SGHVS and CDR2 FNYEAQ. The length of the CDR3 is 11 residues. The ends were cut back, 5 bases at V and 7 bases at J, with 9 bases in the middle. The CDR3, as DNA: TGTGCCAGCAGCCGGGTGGAAGAGCAGTACTTC. It encodes CASSRVEEQYF. Full variable domain (missing parts from reference TRBV7-6 and TRBJ2-7): GAGVSQSPRYKVTKRGQDVALRCDPISGHVSLYWYRQALGQGPEFLTYFNYEAQQDKSGLPNDRFSAERPEGSISTLTIQRTEQRDSAMYRCASSRVEEQYFGPGTRLTVT.